This TCR beta chain was identified in a study of blood T cell repertoires in COVID-19. Each participant's cohort was designated according to participant-reported clinical history. The CDR3 length is 13 residues. V was pared by 7 bases and J by 9 bases, with 16 bases between. From germline, CDR1 is MDHEN and CDR2 SYDVKM. Some clones are missing from TCRdb's copy, which holds only in-frame ones; the method was immunoSEQ multiplex PCR. Of about 170,000 clones in the sample, around 79% were seen once. The receptor comes from a woman in her seventies in a cohort exposed to, infected with or recovered from COVID-19 (not recorded which). This chain joins TRBV28 and TRBJ1-5, with D possibly TRBD1 on 6 matching bases. Sequencing used PBMCs or T cells enriched from blood (not recorded which). The CDR3 protein is CASILDSQGPQHF. The CDR3 region has the DNA TGTGCCAGCATTCTGGACAGTCAAGGGCCCCAGCATTTT.